The 2 T cell receptor beta chains reported below all come from one sample, sequenced in a study of metastatic and nonmetastatic thyroid tumors. Not a single patient had been given any form of treatment at any point before undergoing thyroid surgery. TCRdb re-analyzed the PCR reads using MiXCR. The data show about 35,000 clones, approximately 18% seen once. What was sequenced was blood. These receptors originate from a male donor with papillary thyroid cancer or a benign thyroid nodule (not recorded which). Some clones in this sample may be carry-over from other donors' samples.

This clone was seen many times. This chain connects TRBV3-1 to TRBJ1-2; D not certain. The CDR3 length is 13 residues. Germline values: CDR1 LGHDT, CDR2 YNNKEL (reference sequence). Trimming removed 0 bases from V and 7 bases from J, with 9 bases in between. The chain's CDR3 is CASSQESGFGYTF. In DNA, the CDR3 is TGTGCCAGCAGCCAAGAGTCCGGGTTTGGCTACACCTTC.

This clone was counted many times. J is TRBJ2-5 and V is TRBV7-9; D may be TRBD1 (6 bases). This CDR3 spans 13 amino acids. Looked up from germline, CDR1 is SEHNR and CDR2 is FQNEAQ (reference sequence). V dropped 6 bases and J dropped 4 bases, with 12 bases sitting between them. For the CDR3, the DNA is TGTGCCAGCAGTTCACAGGGCCCAGAGACCCAGTACTTC. It specifies CASSSQGPETQYF.